A selection of T cell receptor beta chains follows, all from one sample in a study of Tregs in tolerant kidney transplant recipients. This table comes from immunoSEQ multiplex PCR, and its TCRdb copy is limited to in-frame clones, with some not included. The repertoire has 60,000 to 95,000 clones, about 98% of them found once; the top ten carry roughly 0.6%. Source: CD4+ T cells from blood, taken before the transplant. The source is a human donor who received a combined kidney and bone marrow transplant. Each CDR3 is given with its conserved first and last residue. A D gene is named only where the DNA matches it firmly. For some rows the clone size is stated as once, few or many, or as a class when expanded; others skip it.

D gene: .
V gene: TRBV6-5
clone size: .
J gene: TRBJ2-5
CDR3 DNA: TGTGCCAGCAGACGTTGGGCCCAAGAGACCCAGTACTTC
CDR3 protein: CASRRWAQETQYF

D gene: TRBD2
V gene: TRBV6-5
clone size: .
J gene: TRBJ2-1
CDR3 DNA: TGTGCCAGCAGATCCCCGGGGGGGGTCTACAATGAGCAGTTCTTC
CDR3 protein: CASRSPGGVYNEQFF

D gene: .
V gene: TRBV6-5
clone size: .
J gene: TRBJ1-2
CDR3 DNA: TGTGCCAGCAGTTACTCGTCGTCAGGCCACTATGGCTACACCTTC
CDR3 protein: CASSYSSSGHYGYTF

D gene: TRBD1
V gene: TRBV5-4
clone size: .
J gene: TRBJ2-7
CDR3 DNA: TGTGCCAGCAGCTCAAAAGACAGGGCCTACGAGCAGTACTTC
CDR3 protein: CASSSKDRAYEQYF

D gene: .
V gene: TRBV5-1
clone size: .
J gene: TRBJ2-3
CDR3 DNA: TGCGCCAGCAGTCTCGTACTAGGGCCAAGCACAGATACGCAGTATTTT
CDR3 protein: CASSLVLGPSTDTQYF

D gene: .
V gene: TRBV18
clone size: once
J gene: TRBJ2-3
CDR3 DNA: TGTGCCAGCTCACCAGAGGTTAAGTATACGCAGTATTTT
CDR3 protein: CASSPEVKYTQYF

D gene: .
V gene: TRBV5-4
clone size: .
J gene: TRBJ2-3
CDR3 DNA: TGTGCCAGCAGAGGGACTTTTGGGGGAGATACGCAGTATTTT
CDR3 protein: CASRGTFGGDTQYF

D gene: TRBD2
V gene: TRBV5-6
clone size: once
J gene: TRBJ2-1
CDR3 DNA: TGTGCCAGCAGCTTTGGGCGGACTAGCGGTTCGTGGTATAATGAGCAGTTCTTC
CDR3 protein: CASSFGRTSGSWYNEQFF

D gene: TRBD1
V gene: TRBV7-2
clone size: once
J gene: TRBJ2-7
CDR3 DNA: TGTGCCAGCAGCTTGACAGGGGGAAGAGGCGAGCAGTACTTC
CDR3 protein: CASSLTGGRGEQYF

D gene: TRBD1
V gene: TRBV9
clone size: .
J gene: TRBJ2-7
CDR3 DNA: TGTGCCAGCAGCCCGGGACAGGGGGCTTACGAGCAGTACTTC
CDR3 protein: CASSPGQGAYEQYF

D gene: .
V gene: TRBV5-1
clone size: .
J gene: TRBJ1-5
CDR3 DNA: TGCGCCAGCAGCTTGGCAGGGAAGGACAATCAGCCCCAGCATTTT
CDR3 protein: CASSLAGKDNQPQHF

D gene: .
V gene: TRBV7-3
clone size: once
J gene: TRBJ2-3
CDR3 DNA: TGTGCCAGCAGCCACGGGTTCGCGGGGGCGGGAGATACGCAGTATTTT
CDR3 protein: CASSHGFAGAGDTQYF

D gene: TRBD2
V gene: TRBV7-3
clone size: .
J gene: TRBJ2-3
CDR3 DNA: TGTGCCAGCAGCTTAAGATCCGGGACTAGCCTCCGGAGCACAGATACGCAGTATTTT
CDR3 protein: CASSLRSGTSLRSTDTQYF

D gene: .
V gene: TRBV11-3
clone size: .
J gene: TRBJ2-7
CDR3 DNA: TGTGCCAGCGGGAAACAGGGTACCTACGAGCAGTACTTC
CDR3 protein: CASGKQGTYEQYF

D gene: TRBD2
V gene: TRBV2
clone size: .
J gene: TRBJ2-5
CDR3 DNA: TGTGCCAGCAGTGAACTAGCGGAAGAGACCCAGTACTTC
CDR3 protein: CASSELAEETQYF

D gene: .
V gene: TRBV28
clone size: .
J gene: TRBJ2-7
CDR3 DNA: TGTGCCAGCAGTCCCCCCGACGTAGCCGAGCAGTACTTC
CDR3 protein: CASSPPDVAEQYF

D gene: .
V gene: TRBV5-6
clone size: .
J gene: TRBJ2-5
CDR3 DNA: TGTGCCAGCAGCTGGTATGGGCAGTACCAAGAGACCCAGTACTTC
CDR3 protein: CASSWYGQYQETQYF

D gene: .
V gene: TRBV9
clone size: .
J gene: TRBJ1-1
CDR3 DNA: TGTGCCAGCAGCGTAGCCCCGGGCGGGTCTGAAGCTTTCTTT
CDR3 protein: CASSVAPGGSEAFF

D gene: TRBD2
V gene: TRBV15
clone size: .
J gene: TRBJ2-3
CDR3 DNA: TGTGCCACCAGCAGAGATGGGACTATCACAGATACGCAGTATTTT
CDR3 protein: CATSRDGTITDTQYF

D gene: TRBD2
V gene: TRBV7-2
clone size: .
J gene: TRBJ2-3
CDR3 DNA: TGTGCCAGCAGCGCCCGACTAGCGAGCCTGACGCAGTATTTT
CDR3 protein: CASSARLASLTQYF

D gene: TRBD1
V gene: TRBV18
clone size: .
J gene: TRBJ2-5
CDR3 DNA: TGTGCCAGCTCACCACCGGGACAGGGTGGAGAGACCCAGTACTTC
CDR3 protein: CASSPPGQGGETQYF

D gene: TRBD1
V gene: TRBV5-1
clone size: .
J gene: TRBJ1-6
CDR3 DNA: TGCGCCAGCAGCTTGGCGTCCGGCAGGGGGCTAAATTCACCCCTCCACTTT
CDR3 protein: CASSLASGRGLNSPLHF

D gene: .
V gene: TRBV5-4
clone size: .
J gene: TRBJ2-1
CDR3 DNA: TGTGCCAGCACTTCTGGGGGGAGCTCCTACAATGAGCAGTTCTTC
CDR3 protein: CASTSGGSSYNEQFF

D gene: .
V gene: TRBV7-3
clone size: .
J gene: TRBJ2-2
CDR3 DNA: TGTGCCAGCAGCTCCGGGATCATACAAGGCACCGGGGAGCTGTTTTTT
CDR3 protein: CASSSGIIQGTGELFF

D gene: TRBD1
V gene: TRBV7-3
clone size: .
J gene: TRBJ2-2
CDR3 DNA: TGTGCCAGCAGCTTAGGACAGGCTTACACCGGGGAGCTGTTTTTT
CDR3 protein: CASSLGQAYTGELFF

D gene: .
V gene: TRBV14
clone size: .
J gene: TRBJ2-1
CDR3 DNA: TGTGCCAGCAGCCTAACCCAGGATAAGTTCTTC
CDR3 protein: CASSLTQDKFF

D gene: .
V gene: TRBV5-8
clone size: .
J gene: TRBJ1-3
CDR3 DNA: TGTGCCAGCAGCTTCCGGGGGGCCTCTGGAAACACCATATATTTT
CDR3 protein: CASSFRGASGNTIYF

D gene: TRBD1
V gene: TRBV9
clone size: .
J gene: TRBJ2-7
CDR3 DNA: TGTGCCAGCAGCGCCCGGGACAGGGCAAGCTCCTACGAGCAGTACTTC
CDR3 protein: CASSARDRASSYEQYF

D gene: .
V gene: TRBV21-1
clone size: .
J gene: TRBJ1-6
CDR3 DNA: TGTGCCAGCGCATACGGGGGGATGCGTTGTTCACCCCTCCACTTT
CDR3 protein: CASAYGGMRCSPLHF

D gene: .
V gene: TRBV27
clone size: .
J gene: TRBJ2-2
CDR3 DNA: TGTGCCAGCAGTTTAGGGGGCTCGAACACCGGGGAGCTGTTTTTT
CDR3 protein: CASSLGGSNTGELFF

D gene: .
V gene: TRBV9
clone size: .
J gene: TRBJ1-4
CDR3 DNA: TGTGCCAGCAGCGTAGCTACGTTCGATGAAAAACTGTTTTTT
CDR3 protein: CASSVATFDEKLFF

D gene: .
V gene: TRBV7-9
clone size: .
J gene: TRBJ1-2
CDR3 DNA: TGTGCCACCGAAAACAGTAACTATGGCTACACCTTC
CDR3 protein: CATENSNYGYTF

D gene: .
V gene: TRBV5-5
clone size: .
J gene: TRBJ1-2
CDR3 DNA: TGTGCCAGCAGCTTGATGGGAGATAATAACTATGGCTACACCTTC
CDR3 protein: CASSLMGDNNYGYTF

D gene: TRBD2
V gene: TRBV4-1
clone size: .
J gene: TRBJ2-2
CDR3 DNA: TGCGCCAGCAGCCAATCTTCAGCGGGAGTATCCACCGGGGAGCTGTTTTTT
CDR3 protein: CASSQSSAGVSTGELFF

D gene: .
V gene: TRBV18
clone size: .
J gene: TRBJ1-1
CDR3 DNA: TGTGCCAGCTCACCCAGTCCAAACACTGAAGCTTTCTTT
CDR3 protein: CASSPSPNTEAFF

D gene: TRBD2
V gene: TRBV7-2
clone size: .
J gene: TRBJ2-3
CDR3 DNA: TGTGCCAGCAGCTTAGTGTCTAGCGGGGGGGCTCAGCAGTATTTT
CDR3 protein: CASSLVSSGGAQQYF

D gene: TRBD1
V gene: TRBV6-5
clone size: .
J gene: TRBJ2-2
CDR3 DNA: TGTGCCAGCAGTTATATGACAGGGGGGACCGGGGAGCTGTTTTTT
CDR3 protein: CASSYMTGGTGELFF

D gene: TRBD1
V gene: TRBV5-4
clone size: .
J gene: TRBJ2-7
CDR3 DNA: TGTGCCAGCAGCCCTGTACCGACAGGGATTCCCTACGAGCAGTACTTC
CDR3 protein: CASSPVPTGIPYEQYF

D gene: .
V gene: TRBV27
clone size: .
J gene: TRBJ2-7
CDR3 DNA: TGTGCCAGCCAACAGTTTAGCTCCTACGAGCAGTACTTC
CDR3 protein: CASQQFSSYEQYF

D gene: .
V gene: TRBV10-3
clone size: .
J gene: TRBJ2-5
CDR3 DNA: TGTGCCATCAGCGAGACAGGTCTCCAAGAGACCCAGTACTTC
CDR3 protein: CAISETGLQETQYF

D gene: TRBD2
V gene: TRBV5-1
clone size: .
J gene: TRBJ2-2
CDR3 DNA: TGCGCCAGCAGCTTGGCTCCTAGCGGGACCACCGGGGAGCTGTTTTTT
CDR3 protein: CASSLAPSGTTGELFF

D gene: .
V gene: TRBV10-3
clone size: .
J gene: TRBJ1-2
CDR3 DNA: TGTGCCATCAGTGAGTCCCCGGACAGTGGCTACACCTTC
CDR3 protein: CAISESPDSGYTF

D gene: .
V gene: TRBV4-2
clone size: .
J gene: TRBJ2-7
CDR3 DNA: TGTGCCAGCAGCCAAGTGGTTCAGTCGAGGCACTTCGCCTACGAGCAGTACTTC
CDR3 protein: CASSQVVQSRHFAYEQYF

D gene: TRBD1
V gene: TRBV19
clone size: .
J gene: TRBJ1-6
CDR3 DNA: TGTGCCAGTAGTGGGACAGGCCATAATTCACCCCTCCACTTT
CDR3 protein: CASSGTGHNSPLHF

D gene: .
V gene: TRBV11-3
clone size: .
J gene: TRBJ1-6
CDR3 DNA: TGTGCCAGCCCAGGGAATTCACCCCTCCACTTT
CDR3 protein: CASPGNSPLHF

D gene: .
V gene: TRBV2
clone size: .
J gene: TRBJ1-6
CDR3 DNA: TGTGCCAGCACAAGGGACTCCGGGAATTCACCCCTCCACTTT
CDR3 protein: CASTRDSGNSPLHF